The sequence of this TCR beta chain was determined in a study of molecular identifiers for immune sequencing clone quantification. Overall study context: Replicate experiments divided RNA from 20,000 or 100,000 naive CD8 cells into five parts and sequenced four.

The sample holds a few counts of this clonotype. Antigen: not known. Trimming stripped 0 bases from V and 5 bases from J, with 22 bases between. CDR1 and CDR2 (germline): DFQATT, SNEGSKA (reference sequence). The CDR3 runs to 18 residues. TCRdb passed the PCR reads through MiXCR, listing each CDR3 protein once. The data hold approximately 500,000 distinct CDR3 sequences, with about 26% observed a single time. Sorted naive CD8 T cells, about 20,000 to 1,100,000, were sequenced from 10%, 30% or 50% RNA. The authors gated naive CD8 T cells as CD8+CD4-CCR7+CD45RA+ for sorting. Findings and limits, study-wide: Spiked TCR RNA from one Jurkat cell reportedly showed up when mixed among 950,000 to 1,000,000 naive cells.

The sample comprised naive CD8+ T cells from blood, with Jurkat cell RNA spiked in. Subset here: FACS-sorted CD8+CD4-CCR7+CD45RA+ naive T cells. This clonotype originated in a human donor in good health. Some libraries in this study had Jurkat cell RNA spiked in. The chain carries TRBV20-1 and TRBJ1-4, with D perhaps matching TRBD1 (6 bases). CDR3 residues: CSARETQGPSSSNEKLFF. The DNA for the CDR3 is TGCAGTGCTAGAGAAACACAGGGCCCGAGTAGTTCCAATGAAAAACTGTTTTTT.